Listed below are T cell receptor beta chains from one sample, sequenced in a study of blood T cell repertoires in COVID-19. Sequenced by immunoSEQ multiplex PCR; TCRdb stores in-frame clones only, minus some. The table has roughly 150,000 clones, 70% to 80% seen once. The sequenced sample consisted of peripheral blood. All receptors derive from a man between 60 and 75 years old with acute or convalescent COVID-19. Both conserved end residues are part of each CDR3. D genes are given only for firm matches. Expanded clones are given a class, and other clones once, few, many or no size at all.

cdr3_nt cdr3_aa clone_size cdr3_length j_call v_call d_call
TGTGCCAGCAGCTTAGCGAGACAGGGGAAACGCATAGATACGCAGTATTTT CASSLARQGKRIDTQYF . 17 TRBJ2-3 TRBV7-2 TRBD1
TGTGCCAGTAGTGCCGGGACAGGGGGTGGTGGCACTGAAGCTTTCTTT CASSAGTGGGGTEAFF . 16 TRBJ1-1 TRBV19 TRBD1
TGCGCCAGCAGCCAAGAGGTATCCGGAGGTTACACCTTC CASSQEVSGGYTF . 13 TRBJ1-2 TRBV4-1 .
TGCGCCAGCAGCCACATTAACTATGGCTACACCTTC CASSHINYGYTF once 12 TRBJ1-2 TRBV4-1 .
TGTGCCAGCAGCCCTGGGACAATCCGTAACAATGAGCAGTTCTTC CASSPGTIRNNEQFF few 15 TRBJ2-1 TRBV11-3 .
TGTGCCAGCAGTGAAGGCGGGGGGGAAATCTACGAGCAGTACTTC CASSEGGGEIYEQYF once 15 TRBJ2-7 TRBV2 TRBD2
TGTGCCAGCACCGCAGATAGGGAGCCCAAGAGTGGCCAGTACTTC CASTADREPKSGQYF . 15 TRBJ2-5 TRBV21-1 .
TGTGCCAGTAGCTCCGAACAGGGGTGGGGGAACACTGAAGCTTTCTTT CASSSEQGWGNTEAFF . 16 TRBJ1-1 TRBV19 TRBD1
TGTGCCAGCAGCGAAAACGTGGGCAAAATCTACGAGCAGTACTTC CASSENVGKIYEQYF . 15 TRBJ2-7 TRBV7-8 .
TGCGCCAGCAGCCCCCAGGGATCGTCCATAATAAACACTGAAGCTTTCTTT CASSPQGSSIINTEAFF . 17 TRBJ1-1 TRBV5-1 .
TGTGCCAGCAGGGCACTCAGGGGGAACGAGCAGTACTTC CASRALRGNEQYF . 13 TRBJ2-7 TRBV6-5 TRBD1
TGTGCCAGCAGCCAAGATACGAACGGGAACACTGAAGCTTTCTTT CASSQDTNGNTEAFF . 15 TRBJ1-1 TRBV4-2 .
TGCAGCCCCCGAGGGCGAAATGAGCAGTTCTTC CSPRGRNEQFF once 11 TRBJ2-1 TRBV29-1 .
TGCGCCACCGGACTGGGACAGGGTAAATCCGGGGAGCTGTTTTTT CATGLGQGKSGELFF few 15 TRBJ2-2 TRBV4-1 TRBD1
TGTGCCTGGAGTGTAGGGCAGGGCTACGAGCAGTACTTC CAWSVGQGYEQYF . 13 TRBJ2-7 TRBV30 .
TGTGCCAGCAGCTTAGATGCGGGGGGGCCGAATGAGCAGTTCTTC CASSLDAGGPNEQFF once 15 TRBJ2-1 TRBV7-3 TRBD2
TGTGCCAGCAGCGAAGTGGGCCACAGGGGGGATGGCTACACCTTC CASSEVGHRGDGYTF . 15 TRBJ1-2 TRBV9 TRBD1
TGTGCCAGCAGCCAGGGCCAAAATAGCAATCAGCCCCAGCATTTT CASSQGQNSNQPQHF . 15 TRBJ1-5 TRBV3-1/TRBV3-2 .
TGTGCCAGCACCCTATACAGGGAAAATCAGCCCCAGCATTTT CASTLYRENQPQHF . 14 TRBJ1-5 TRBV2 .
TGTGCCAGCAGTTTAGGAGCGGGGATAACCACAGATACGCAGTATTTT CASSLGAGITTDTQYF . 16 TRBJ2-3 TRBV28 TRBD2
TGTGCCAGCAGCGCAGACAGGGGGAATGAAAAACTGTTTTTT CASSADRGNEKLFF many 14 TRBJ1-4 TRBV3-1/TRBV3-2 TRBD1
TGTGCCAGCAGCTCCCAGGGCGATACGCAGTATTTT CASSSQGDTQYF . 12 TRBJ2-3 TRBV7-9 .
TGTGCCAGCAGCAAGCAAATGACATTTGAAGCTTTCTTT CASSKQMTFEAFF . 13 TRBJ1-1 TRBV11-2 .
TGTGCCATCAGTGAGTCTCGACAGCTGGACCTGGATACGCAGTATTTT CAISESRQLDLDTQYF . 16 TRBJ2-3 TRBV10-3 .
TGTGCCACCAGCAGTCCGACGGGTAAAAACACTGAAGCTTTCTTT CATSSPTGKNTEAFF . 15 TRBJ1-1 TRBV15 .
TGCGCCAGCAGCTTGTCGGGACAGGGACCTTCCTACGAGCAGTACTTC CASSLSGQGPSYEQYF . 16 TRBJ2-7 TRBV5-1 TRBD1
TGTGCCAGCAGCCTTTTTGGCAGGAACACTGAAGCTTTCTTT CASSLFGRNTEAFF . 14 TRBJ1-1 TRBV3-1/TRBV3-2 .
TGTGCCAGCAGTATATTCAGGGGTGGCTACACCTTC CASSIFRGGYTF . 12 TRBJ1-2 TRBV12-3/TRBV12-4 .